These 24 T cell receptor beta chains were sequenced from one sample in a study of blood T cell repertoires in COVID-19. The repertoire was sequenced with immunoSEQ multiplex PCR; TCRdb's copy has only in-frame clones and lacks some. The sample includes under 550,000 clones, 80% to 90% seen only once; the top ten take 0.7% to 1%. The sequencing sample was made of peripheral blood. These TCRs come from a young man with COVID-19, enrolled during active disease.

The table lists this clone with a count of one. The V and J genes are TRBV6-6 and TRBJ2-7; a possible D gene is TRBD1 (6 bases). The germline V gene encodes CDR1 MNHNY and CDR2 SVGAGI (reference sequence). The V gene lost 4 bases and the J gene lost 3 bases, with 13 bases spanning the gap. This CDR3 spans 14 amino acids. The CDR3 loop is CASSSGRGLYEQYF. The CDR3 bases are TGTGCCAGCAGTTCAGGCAGGGGCCTCTACGAGCAGTACTTC.

V usage is TRBV4-2 and J usage is TRBJ2-5; TRBD2 matches 14 bases. Germline V lookup: CDR1 LGHNA, CDR2 YNFKEQ. Trimming cost V 3 bases and J 4 bases; bases outside gene matches: 7. The CDR3 has 17 residues. For the CDR3, the DNA is TGTGCCAGCAGCCAGTCCGAGGGACTAGCGGGAGTAGAGACCCAGTACTTC. The encoded protein is CASSQSEGLAGVETQYF.

The rearrangement joins TRBV12-3 or TRBV12-4 to TRBJ2-1, with D possibly matching TRBD2 (6 bases). With 2 bases removed from V and 8 bases from J, the gap between germline ends came to 7 bases. The CDR3 runs 12 residues. The CDR3 bases are TGTGCCAGCAGTTTAAGACTAGATGAGCAGTTCTTC. Protein sequence: CASSLRLDEQFF.

The chain joins TRBV12-2 to TRBJ1-1; TRBD1 is the table's D call, not checked against the DNA. TRBV12-2 is marked as a pseudogene. CDR3 size: 16 residues. CDR3 nucleotides: TGTGCAAGTCGCTTAGTTAACGGGACAGGGAGGACTGAAGCTTTCTTT. It encodes CASRLVNGTGRTEAFF.

V is TRBV10-3 and J is TRBJ2-2; no reliable D call. V lost 4 bases and J lost 1, with 7 bases in between. This CDR3 is 14 amino acids long. The germline CDR1 and CDR2 sequences are ENHRY and SYGVKD. The CDR3 nucleotides read TGTGCCATCAGTGGTCCGGGGAACACCGGGGAGCTGTTTTTT. Protein: CAISGPGNTGELFF.

This chain uses TRBV5-1 with TRBJ1-4; 7 positions match TRBD1. In germline, CDR1 is SGHRS, CDR2 YFSETQ. The CDR3 runs 14 residues. The junction had 7 bases not matched to a gene; V was cut back by 3 bases and J by 8 bases. CDR3 DNA sequence: TGCGCCAGCAGCTCGGGACAGTCTGGGGAAAAACTGTTTTTT. Its translation is CASSSGQSGEKLFF.

The chain couples TRBV5-6 to TRBJ1-3; TRBD1 matches at 8 bases. V trimming: 5 bases; J trimming: 3 bases; junction bases outside the gene matches: 4. The germline CDR1 and CDR2 sequences are SGHDT and YYEEEE. The CDR3 loop spans 14 amino acids. The CDR3 region is CASSFTGGGNTIYF. As DNA, the CDR3 is TGTGCCAGCAGTTTTACAGGGGGTGGAAACACCATATATTTT. Together with reference TRBV5-6 and TRBJ1-3, the CDR3 gives the full variable domain: DAGVTQSPTHLIKTRGQQVTLRCSPKSGHDTVSWYQQALGQGPQFIFQYYEEEERQRGNFPDRFSGHQFPNYSSELNVNALLLGDSALYLCASSFTGGGNTIYFGEGSWLTVV.

This chain links TRBV29-1 with TRBJ1-1; D gene unclear. The CDR3 is made up of 15 amino acids. The germline V gene has CDR1 SQVTM and CDR2 ANQGSEA. With 5 bases removed from V and 1 base from J, the gap between germline ends came to 17 bases. The CDR3 loop reads CSVLGSARRNTEAFF. The CDR3 DNA reads TGCAGCGTTCTAGGCAGCGCCCGAAGGAACACTGAAGCTTTCTTT.

This clone was observed once. This chain connects TRBV24-1 to TRBJ2-1; 10 nucleotides line up with TRBD2. The junction had 13 bases not matched to a gene; V was cut back by 3 bases and J by 9 bases. The CDR3 loop spans 17 amino acids. Germline V CDR1 and CDR2: KGHDR, SFDVKD. This chain's CDR3 is CATSDALAGEGFGEQFF. Here the CDR3 DNA reads TGTGCCACCAGTGATGCCCTAGCGGGAGAAGGTTTCGGTGAGCAGTTCTTC.

This clone was seen once. This sequence joins TRBV24-1 and TRBJ2-5, with 8 bases identical to TRBD2. The CDR3 runs 15 residues. V gave up 9 bases and J gave up 5 bases; unmatched junction bases: 13. Germline CDR1 reads KGHDR; CDR2 reads SFDVKD. CDR3 bases: TGTGCCACCGCGTTAGAAGCGGGAGCGGGGGAGACCCAGTACTTC. Translating gives CATALEAGAGETQYF.

The rearrangement links TRBV9 to TRBJ2-3; D remains unclear. V was trimmed by 4 bases and J by 2 bases, leaving 11 bases between them. CDR1 and CDR2 from the germline V gene are SGDLS and YYNGEE. There are 14 residues in the CDR3. In DNA, the CDR3 is TGTGCCAGCAGCTCAGTCCTCTCCACAGATACGCAGTATTTT. Translated: CASSSVLSTDTQYF.

V and J are TRBV4-1 and TRBJ2-2; 10 bases line up with TRBD1. The CDR3 length is 16 residues. The J segment lost 3 bases and the V segment lost 4 bases, leaving 5 bases of the junction unmatched. CDR1 is MGHRA and CDR2 is YSYEKL in the germline V gene. The CDR3 nucleotides are TGCGCCAGCAGCCCCCAGGACAGGGGGGACACCGGGGAGCTGTTTTTT. Translation: CASSPQDRGDTGELFF.

This clone showed up just once. The chain carries TRBV28 and TRBJ2-1; possible D gene TRBD1, 5 bases. Germline V gene lookup returns CDR1 MDHEN and CDR2 SYDVKM. The CDR3 is 15 residues long. V lost 6 bases to trimming and J lost 2 bases, with 14 bases between them. The CDR3 DNA reads as TGTGCCAGCAGGAATAACAGGTTCACCTACAATGAGCAGTTCTTC. The encoded protein is CASRNNRFTYNEQFF.

The V and J genes are TRBV19 and TRBJ1-3; D is uncertain. The CDR3 runs to 14 residues. Looked up from germline, CDR1 is LNHDA and CDR2 is SQIVND (reference sequence). V shed 4 bases and J shed 0 bases, with 7 bases lying between them. CDR3 residues: CASSTGSSGNTIYF. The CDR3 DNA follows: TGTGCCAGTAGTACCGGGAGCTCTGGAAACACCATATATTTT.

The V gene is TRBV28, the J gene TRBJ1-3; D is possibly TRBD1 (5 bases). The V end was cut by 5 bases, the J end by 0 bases, with 11 bases between. The CDR3 spans 15 residues. Per the germline V gene, CDR1 is MDHEN and CDR2 is SYDVKM. CDR3 amino acids: CASSLDSTSGNTIYF. In nucleotides, the CDR3 is TGTGCCAGCAGTCTCGACAGTACCTCTGGAAACACCATATATTTT.

The genes are TRBV6-5 and TRBJ1-1; maybe TRBD1 (6 bases). The length of the CDR3 is 13 residues. V lost 11 bases, J lost 0 bases, and 13 bases lay in between. CDR1 is MNHEY, CDR2 SVGAGI, per germline. CDR3 bases: TGTGCCGTATCAGGGGCGATGAACACTGAAGCTTTCTTT. It encodes CAVSGAMNTEAFF.

This clone was seen just once. The chain is built from TRBV2 and TRBJ2-1; the D gene is possibly TRBD2 (6 bases). The germline V gene has CDR1 SNHLY and CDR2 FYNNEI. This CDR3 is 14 amino acids long. The ends were cut back, 8 bases at V and 0 bases at J, with 11 bases in the middle. CDR3 DNA sequence: TGTGCCAGCGCTCTAGCGCCCTCCTACAATGAGCAGTTCTTC. Translating it yields CASALAPSYNEQFF.

This chain connects TRBV7-8 to TRBJ2-1, with 8 nucleotides matching TRBD2. The CDR3 contains 15 residues. Germline loops: CDR1 SGHVS, CDR2 FQNEAQ. V was clipped by 5 bases and J by 4 bases; unmatched bases: 7. The DNA for the CDR3 is TGTGCCAGCAGCCCCGGGGTAGCGGGGTACAATGAGCAGTTCTTC. Protein product: CASSPGVAGYNEQFF.

The V and J genes are TRBV7-9 and TRBJ2-7; tentative D call: TRBD1 (5 bases). The germline CDR1 and CDR2 sequences are SEHNR and FQNEAQ (reference sequence). Trimming took off 7 bases at V and 9 bases at J, with 22 bases between the two ends. CDR3 length: 14 amino acids. The CDR3 coding sequence is TGTGCCAGCACCTCAGCTGGGGCCGGGTTCGGGCAGTACTTC. Translated: CASTSAGAGFGQYF.

V is TRBV10-2 and J is TRBJ2-1; D gene uncertain. V was trimmed by 6 bases and J by 7 bases, leaving 10 bases between them. This CDR3 comprises 12 residues. Germline V gene data show CDR1 as WSHSY and CDR2 as SAAADI. The CDR3 nucleotides are TGCGCCAGCAGGATAACAGTTAATGAGCAGTTCTTC. It encodes CASRITVNEQFF.

V usage is TRBV2 and J usage is TRBJ1-4; TRBD1 matches at 7 bases. The CDR3 is 13 residues long. The ends lost 6 bases at V and 8 bases at J; junction bases unmatched: 6. Germline V gene sequence: CDR1 SNHLY, CDR2 FYNNEI. CDR3 amino acids: CASRQGVEEKLFF. As DNA, the CDR3 is TGTGCCAGCAGGCAGGGGGTGGAGGAAAAACTGTTTTTT.

This clone was counted once. DNA for the CDR3: TGTGCCAGCAGCCTGGGGGGATTCGGCTATGGCTACACCTTC. Its protein product is CASSLGGFGYGYTF. J is TRBJ1-2 and V is TRBV14; D possibly corresponds to TRBD1 (5 bases). The V gene lost 4 bases and the J gene lost 4 bases, with 13 bases spanning the gap. CDR3 length equals 14 residues. Germline V gene sequence: CDR1 SGHDN, CDR2 FVKESK. The variable domain in full, with the rest retrieved from reference TRBV14 and TRBJ1-2, is EAGVTQFPSHSVIEKGQTVTLRCDPISGHDNLYWYRRVMGKEIKFLLHFVKESKQDESGMPNNRFLAERTGGTYSTLKVQPAELEDSGVYFCASSLGGFGYGYTFGSGTRLTVV.

The rearrangement links TRBV7-2 to TRBJ2-7; the match to TRBD2 covers 13 bases. From germline, CDR1 is SGHTA and CDR2 FQGNSA. There are 15 residues in the CDR3. The J segment lost 2 bases and the V segment lost 4 bases, leaving 2 bases of the junction unmatched. The CDR3 DNA follows: TGTGCCAGCAGCTGGGGACTAGCGGGGCCCTACGAGCAGTACTTC. As protein: CASSWGLAGPYEQYF. Complete variable domain (other parts from reference TRBV7-2 and TRBJ2-7): GAGVSQSPSNKVTEKGKDVELRCDPISGHTALYWYRQSLGQGLEFLIYFQGNSAPDKSGLPSDRFSAERTGGSVSTLTIQRTQQEDSAVYLCASSWGLAGPYEQYFGPGTRLTVT.

This chain connects TRBV3-1 (or the pseudogene TRBV3-2) to TRBJ1-1; perhaps TRBD1 as D (5 bases). Trimming took 3 bases from V and 4 from J, leaving 12 bases between them. There are 14 residues in the CDR3. Germline loops: CDR1 LGHDT, CDR2 YNNKEL (reference sequence). CDR3 DNA: TGTGCCAGCAGCCAGGGGGGAATTGTCACTGAAGCTTTCTTT. Its protein product is CASSQGGIVTEAFF.